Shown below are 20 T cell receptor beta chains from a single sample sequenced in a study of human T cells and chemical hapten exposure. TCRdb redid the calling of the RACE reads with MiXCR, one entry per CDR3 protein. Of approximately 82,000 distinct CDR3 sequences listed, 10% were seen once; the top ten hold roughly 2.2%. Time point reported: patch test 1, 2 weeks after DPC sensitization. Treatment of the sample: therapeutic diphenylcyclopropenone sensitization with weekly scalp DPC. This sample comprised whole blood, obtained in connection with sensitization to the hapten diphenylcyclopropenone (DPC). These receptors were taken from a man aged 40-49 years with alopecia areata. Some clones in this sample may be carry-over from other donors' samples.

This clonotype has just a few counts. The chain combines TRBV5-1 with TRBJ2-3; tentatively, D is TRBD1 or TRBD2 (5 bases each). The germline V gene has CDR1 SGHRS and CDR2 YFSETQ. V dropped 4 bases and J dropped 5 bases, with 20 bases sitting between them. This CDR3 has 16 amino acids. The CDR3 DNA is TGCGCCAGCAGCCCCAGGGTCGGGGTTGGGGGAGATACGCAGTATTTT. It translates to CASSPRVGVGGDTQYF. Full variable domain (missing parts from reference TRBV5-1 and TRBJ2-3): KAGVTQTPRYLIKTRGQQVTLSCSPISGHRSVSWYQQTPGQGLQFLFEYFSETQRNKGNFPGRFSGRQFSNSRSEMNVSTLELGDSALYLCASSPRVGVGGDTQYFGPGTRLTVL.

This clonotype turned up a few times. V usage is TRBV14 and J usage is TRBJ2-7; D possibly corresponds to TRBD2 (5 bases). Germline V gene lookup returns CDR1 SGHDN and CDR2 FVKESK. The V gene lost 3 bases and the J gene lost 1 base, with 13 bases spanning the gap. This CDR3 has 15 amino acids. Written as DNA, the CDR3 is TGTGCCAGCAGCCATCGCGGGTTGGAGTCCTACGAGCAGTACGTC. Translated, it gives CASSHRGLESYEQYV.

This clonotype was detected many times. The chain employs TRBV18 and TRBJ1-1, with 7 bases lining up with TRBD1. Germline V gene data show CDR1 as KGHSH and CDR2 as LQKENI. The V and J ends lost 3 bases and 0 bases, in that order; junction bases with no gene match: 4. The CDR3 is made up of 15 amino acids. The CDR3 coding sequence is TGTGCCAGCTCACCGCCGGGACAGATGAACACTGAAGCTTTCTTT. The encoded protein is CASSPPGQMNTEAFF.

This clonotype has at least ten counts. The CDR3 loop is CASSYPTPTDTQYF. CDR3 in DNA: TGTGCCAGCAGCTACCCGACCCCCACAGATACGCAGTATTTT. The V and J genes are TRBV7-2 and TRBJ2-3; D call uncertain. Germline CDR1 is SGHTA and CDR2 is FQGNSA. V lost 4 bases to trimming and J lost 2 bases, with 10 bases between them. This CDR3 is built from 14 residues. The complete variable domain, with remaining parts taken from reference TRBV7-2 and TRBJ2-3, reads GAGVSQSPSNKVTEKGKDVELRCDPISGHTALYWYRQSLGQGLEFLIYFQGNSAPDKSGLPSDRFSAERTGGSVSTLTIQRTQQEDSAVYLCASSYPTPTDTQYFGPGTRLTVL.

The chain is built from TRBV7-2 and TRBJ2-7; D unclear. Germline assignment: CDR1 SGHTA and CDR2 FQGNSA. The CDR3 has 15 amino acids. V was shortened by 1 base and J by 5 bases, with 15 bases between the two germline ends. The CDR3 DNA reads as TGTGCCAGCAGCTTAGATGCTCGCAGCCTGGACGAGCAGTACTTC. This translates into CASSLDARSLDEQYF.

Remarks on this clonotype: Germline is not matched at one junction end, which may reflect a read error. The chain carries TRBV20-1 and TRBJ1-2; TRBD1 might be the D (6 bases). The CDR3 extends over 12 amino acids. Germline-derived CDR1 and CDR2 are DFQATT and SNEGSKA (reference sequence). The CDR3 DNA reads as TGCAGTGCTAGAACAGGGTACGATGGCGACAACTTC. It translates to CSARTGYDGDNF.

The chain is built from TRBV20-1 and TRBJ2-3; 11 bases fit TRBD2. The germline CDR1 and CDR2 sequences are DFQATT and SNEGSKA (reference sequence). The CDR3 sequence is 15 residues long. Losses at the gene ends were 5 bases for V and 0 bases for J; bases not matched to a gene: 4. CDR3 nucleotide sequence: TGCAGTGCTGGGACTAGCGGAGCGAGCACAGATACGCAGTATTTT. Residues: CSAGTSGASTDTQYF.

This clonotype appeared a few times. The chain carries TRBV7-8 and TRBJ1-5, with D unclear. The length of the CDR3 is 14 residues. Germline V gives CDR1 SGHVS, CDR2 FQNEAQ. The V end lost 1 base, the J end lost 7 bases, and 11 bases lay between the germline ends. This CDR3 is CASSLGGFVQPQHF. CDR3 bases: TGTGCCAGCAGCTTAGGCGGCTTCGTCCAGCCCCAGCATTTT.

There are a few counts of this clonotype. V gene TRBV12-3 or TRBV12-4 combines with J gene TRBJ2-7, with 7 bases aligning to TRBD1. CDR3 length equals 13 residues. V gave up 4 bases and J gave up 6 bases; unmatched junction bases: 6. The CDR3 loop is CASSSQQGSEQYF. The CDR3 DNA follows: TGTGCCAGCAGTTCGCAACAGGGGAGCGAGCAGTACTTC.

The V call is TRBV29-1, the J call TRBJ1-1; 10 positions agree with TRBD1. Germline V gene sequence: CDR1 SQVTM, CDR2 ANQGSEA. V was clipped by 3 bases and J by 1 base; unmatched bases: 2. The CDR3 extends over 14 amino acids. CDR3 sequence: CSVDRTGGNTEAFF. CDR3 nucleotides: TGCAGCGTTGATAGGACAGGGGGGAACACTGAAGCTTTCTTT.

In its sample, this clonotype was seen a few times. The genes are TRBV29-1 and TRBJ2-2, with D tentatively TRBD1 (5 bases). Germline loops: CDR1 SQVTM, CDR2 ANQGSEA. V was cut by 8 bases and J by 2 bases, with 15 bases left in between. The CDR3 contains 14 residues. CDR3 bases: TGCAGCTTTAATACAGGTTATAACACCGGGGAGCTGTTTTTT. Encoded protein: CSFNTGYNTGELFF.

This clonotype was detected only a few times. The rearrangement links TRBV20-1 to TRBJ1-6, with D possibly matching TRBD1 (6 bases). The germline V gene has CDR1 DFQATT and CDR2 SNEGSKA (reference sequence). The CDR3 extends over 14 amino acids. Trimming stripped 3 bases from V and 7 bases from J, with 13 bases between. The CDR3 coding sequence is TGCAGTGCTAGTTTGGGACAACCAAATTCACCCCTCCACTTT. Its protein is CSASLGQPNSPLHF.

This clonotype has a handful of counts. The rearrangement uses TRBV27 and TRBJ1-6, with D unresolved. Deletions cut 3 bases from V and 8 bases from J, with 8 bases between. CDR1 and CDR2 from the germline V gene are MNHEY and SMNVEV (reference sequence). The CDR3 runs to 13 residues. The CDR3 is CASSFGPDSPLHF. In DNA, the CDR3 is TGTGCCAGCAGTTTTGGGCCGGATTCACCCCTCCACTTT.

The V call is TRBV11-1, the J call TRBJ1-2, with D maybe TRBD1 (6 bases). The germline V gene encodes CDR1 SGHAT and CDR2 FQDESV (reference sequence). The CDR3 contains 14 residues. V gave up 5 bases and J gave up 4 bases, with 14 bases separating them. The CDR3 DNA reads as TGTGCCAGCAGCCTATACAGGGAAGGCTATGGCTACACCTTC. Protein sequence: CASSLYREGYGYTF.

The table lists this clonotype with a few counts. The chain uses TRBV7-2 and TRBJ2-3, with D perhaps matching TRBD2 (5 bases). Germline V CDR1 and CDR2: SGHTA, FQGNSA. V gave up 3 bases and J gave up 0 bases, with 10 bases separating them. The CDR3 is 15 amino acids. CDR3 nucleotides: TGTGCCAGCAGCTTGGAGGCGGTTAGCACAGATACGCAGTATTTT. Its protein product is CASSLEAVSTDTQYF.

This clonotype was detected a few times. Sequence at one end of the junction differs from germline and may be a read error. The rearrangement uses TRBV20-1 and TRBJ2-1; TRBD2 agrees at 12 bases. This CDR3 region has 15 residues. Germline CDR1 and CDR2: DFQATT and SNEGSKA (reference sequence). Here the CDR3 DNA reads TGCAGTGCCAGAGGACTAGCGGGAACCTACAATGAGCAGTTCTTC. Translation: CSARGLAGTYNEQFF.

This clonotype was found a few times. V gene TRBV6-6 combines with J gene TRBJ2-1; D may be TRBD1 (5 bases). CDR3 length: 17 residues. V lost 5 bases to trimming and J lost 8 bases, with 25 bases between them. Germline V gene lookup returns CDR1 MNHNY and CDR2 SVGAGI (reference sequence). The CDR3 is CASSPLVRAGWIDEQFF. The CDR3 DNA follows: TGTGCCAGCAGTCCACTGGTCCGGGCAGGGTGGATCGATGAGCAGTTCTTC.

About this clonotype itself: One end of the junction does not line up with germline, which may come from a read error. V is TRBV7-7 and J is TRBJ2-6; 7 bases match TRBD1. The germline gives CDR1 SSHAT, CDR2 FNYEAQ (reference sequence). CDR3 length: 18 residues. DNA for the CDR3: TGTGCTAGCAGCTTAGTTAGTCCAGGGGGCTCTGGGGCCAACGTCCTGACTTTC. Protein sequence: CASSLVSPGGSGANVLTF.

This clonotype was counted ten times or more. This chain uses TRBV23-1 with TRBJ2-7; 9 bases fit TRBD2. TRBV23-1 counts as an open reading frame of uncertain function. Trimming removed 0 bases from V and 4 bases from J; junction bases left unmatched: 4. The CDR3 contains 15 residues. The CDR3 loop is CASSQSKSGRYEQYV. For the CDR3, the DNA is TGCGCCAGCAGTCAATCGAAGAGCGGGAGGTACGAGCAGTACGTC.

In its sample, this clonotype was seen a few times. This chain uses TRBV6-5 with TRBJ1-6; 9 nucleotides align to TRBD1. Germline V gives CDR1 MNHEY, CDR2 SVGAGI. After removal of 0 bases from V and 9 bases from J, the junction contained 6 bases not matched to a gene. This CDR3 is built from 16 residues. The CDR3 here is CASSYSRGQGGSPLHF. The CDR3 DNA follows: TGTGCCAGCAGTTACTCGAGGGGACAGGGAGGTTCACCCCTCCACTTT.